What follows is one TCR beta chain and its context. The data were obtained in a study of blood T cell repertoires in COVID-19. The germline CDR1 and CDR2 sequences are LNHNV and YYDKDF (reference sequence). V lost 2 bases, J lost 2 bases, and 19 bases lay in between. CDR3 size: 17 residues. This table comes from immunoSEQ multiplex PCR, and its TCRdb copy is limited to in-frame clones, with some not included. Counted here are some 180,000 clones, more than 75% occurring once; the ten biggest clones make up around 2.1%. This TCR came from a man aged 50-59 years who had recovered from COVID-19. The sequencing input was peripheral blood. J is TRBJ2-7 and V is TRBV15, with D possibly TRBD2 on 5 matching bases. For the CDR3, the DNA is TGTGCCACCAGCAGATATTCCCAGACGGGATTTGCCTACGAGCAGTACTTC. Its protein is CATSRYSQTGFAYEQYF.